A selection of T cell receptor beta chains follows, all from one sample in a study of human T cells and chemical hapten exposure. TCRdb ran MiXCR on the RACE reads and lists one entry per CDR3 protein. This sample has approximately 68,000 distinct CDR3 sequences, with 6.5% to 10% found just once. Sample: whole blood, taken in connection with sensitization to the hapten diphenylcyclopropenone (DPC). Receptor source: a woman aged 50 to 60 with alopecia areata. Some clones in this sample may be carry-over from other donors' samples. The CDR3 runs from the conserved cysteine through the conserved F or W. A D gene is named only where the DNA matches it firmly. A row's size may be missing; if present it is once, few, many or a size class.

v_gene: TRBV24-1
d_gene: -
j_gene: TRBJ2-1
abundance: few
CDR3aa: CATSDPQGGGYNEQFF
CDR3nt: TGTGCCACCAGTGATCCTCAGGGAGGAGGTTACAATGAGCAGTTCTTC

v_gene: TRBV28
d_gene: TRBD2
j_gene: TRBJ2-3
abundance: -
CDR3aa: CASSLVPFSGRTSDTQYF
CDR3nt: TGTGCCAGCAGTTTAGTCCCCTTTAGCGGGAGGACCTCCGATACGCAGTATTTT

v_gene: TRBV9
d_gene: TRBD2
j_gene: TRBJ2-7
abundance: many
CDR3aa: CASSDPIAGGPREQYF
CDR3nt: TGTGCCAGCAGCGACCCCATAGCGGGAGGGCCGAGGGAGCAGTACTTC

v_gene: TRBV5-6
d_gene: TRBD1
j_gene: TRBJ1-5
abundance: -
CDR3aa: CASSLQGGLIRTNQPQHF
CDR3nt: TGTGCCAGCAGCTTGCAGGGGGGCCTGATACGGACTAATCAGCCCCAGCATTTT

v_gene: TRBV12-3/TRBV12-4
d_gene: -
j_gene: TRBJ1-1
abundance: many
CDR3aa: CASSFGGAGAFF
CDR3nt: TGTGCCAGCAGTTTCGGTGGCGCGGGAGCTTTCTTT

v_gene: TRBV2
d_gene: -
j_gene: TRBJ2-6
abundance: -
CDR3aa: CASSGGTGAGANVLTF
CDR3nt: TGTGCCAGCAGCGGGGGCACAGGGGCTGGGGCCAACGTCCTGACTTTC

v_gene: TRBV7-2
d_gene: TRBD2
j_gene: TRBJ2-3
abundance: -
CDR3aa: CASSFLAGGPPDTQYF
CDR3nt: TGTGCCAGCAGCTTTCTAGCGGGGGGGCCGCCAGATACGCAGTATTTT

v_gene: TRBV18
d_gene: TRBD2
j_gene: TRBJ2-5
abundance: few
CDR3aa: CASSPRLAVGGETQYF
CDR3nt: TGTGCCAGCTCACCGCGACTAGCGGTTGGCGGGGAGACCCAGTACTTC

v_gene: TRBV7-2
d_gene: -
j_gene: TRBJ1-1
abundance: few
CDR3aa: CASSLGWRLEAFF
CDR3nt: TGTGCCAGCAGCTTAGGTTGGCGGCTTGAAGCTTTCTTT

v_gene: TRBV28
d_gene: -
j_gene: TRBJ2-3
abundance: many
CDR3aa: CASSLRADTQYF
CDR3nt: TGTGCCAGCAGTTTAAGGGCAGATACGCAGTATTTT

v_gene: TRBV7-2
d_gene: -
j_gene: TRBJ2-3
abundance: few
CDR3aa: CASSSPSRVAVNTQYF
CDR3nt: TGTGCCAGCAGCTCCCCCTCTAGGGTCGCTGTGAATACGCAGTATTTT

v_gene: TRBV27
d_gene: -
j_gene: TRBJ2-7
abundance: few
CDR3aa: CASSLSPGNEQYF
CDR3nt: TGTGCCAGCAGTTTAAGCCCGGGGAACGAGCAGTACTTC

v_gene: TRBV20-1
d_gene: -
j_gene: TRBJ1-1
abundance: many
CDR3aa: CSAREGHTEAFF
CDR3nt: TGCAGTGCTAGAGAGGGGCACACTGAAGCTTTCTTT

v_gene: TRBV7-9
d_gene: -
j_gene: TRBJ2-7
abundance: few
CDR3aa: CASSARLSYEQYF
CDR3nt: TGTGCCAGCAGCGCCCGTTTGTCCTACGAGCAGTACTTC

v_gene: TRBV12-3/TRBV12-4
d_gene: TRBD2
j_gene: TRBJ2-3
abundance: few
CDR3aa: CASSLGASGSNTQYF
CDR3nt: TGTGCCAGCAGTTTAGGTGCTAGCGGATCCAATACGCAGTATTTT

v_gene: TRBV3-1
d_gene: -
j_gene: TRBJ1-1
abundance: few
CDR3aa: CASSQRGRDTEAFF
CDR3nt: TGTGCCAGCAGCCAAAGAGGCAGGGACACTGAAGCTTTCTTT

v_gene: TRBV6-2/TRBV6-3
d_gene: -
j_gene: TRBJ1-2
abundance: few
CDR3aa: CASRTGTVWAGYTF
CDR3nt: TGTGCCAGCAGAACCGGGACGGTCTGGGCCGGCTACACCTTC